The rows below give T cell receptor beta chains drawn from one sample of a study of neurological immune-mediated disorders. Via MiXCR, TCRdb re-called the 5' RACE reads, giving one row per CDR3 protein. The top ten hold about 5% of the sample, which has roughly 76,000 distinct CDR3 sequences, approximately 3.3% seen once. Sequenced: PBMCs. The receptor set was obtained from a woman in her fifties or sixties with multiple sclerosis. Each CDR3 is given with its conserved first and last residue. A D gene is named only where the DNA matches it firmly. Size is omitted from some rows. Given values are once, few, many or a class for expanded clones.

TRBJ2-2	NA	TRBV6-2/TRBV6-3	many	CASSYPPETGELFF	TGTGCCAGCAGTTACCCACCCGAAACCGGGGAGCTGTTTTTT
TRBJ2-7	TRBD2	TRBV4-2	many	CASSQVGRDVGEQYF	TGTGCCAGCAGCCAAGTCGGGAGGGACGTCGGCGAGCAGTACTTC
TRBJ2-5	NA	TRBV4-3	many	CASSQEPGITQYF	TGCGCCAGCAGCCAAGAACCGGGGATCACCCAGTACTTC
TRBJ2-3	TRBD1	TRBV20-1	many	CSNDGDRGTDTQYF	TGCAGCAATGACGGGGACAGGGGCACAGATACGCAGTATTTT
TRBJ2-3	TRBD1	TRBV12-3/TRBV12-4	many	CASSLTGGNGDTQYF	TGTGCCAGCAGTTTAACAGGGGGCAATGGGGATACGCAGTATTTT
TRBJ2-2	TRBD1	TRBV6-2/TRBV6-3	many	CASSYSSGGAGTGELFF	TGTGCCAGCAGTTACTCGTCAGGGGGCGCCGGCACCGGGGAGCTGTTTTTT
TRBJ2-4	NA	TRBV6-6	many	CASSYRVGTRGNIQYF	TGTGCCAGCAGTTACAGGGTAGGGACAAGGGGAAACATTCAGTACTTC
TRBJ2-7	TRBD1	TRBV7-2	many	CASSSSGTDNGEQYF	TGTGCCAGCAGCTCCTCCGGGACAGATAATGGGGAGCAGTACTTC
TRBJ1-5	TRBD1	TRBV4-2	many	CASSQDATGSNQPQHF	TGTGCCAGCAGCCAAGATGCGACAGGGAGCAATCAGCCCCAGCATTTT
TRBJ1-5	NA	TRBV10-2	NA	CASSSAGISNQPQNF	TGCGCCAGCAGCTCCGCAGGGATTAGCAATCAGCCCCAGAATTTT
TRBJ2-1	TRBD2	TRBV6-2/TRBV6-3	many	CASSLAGYHNEQFF	TGTGCCAGCAGTTTAGCGGGATACCACAATGAGCAGTTCTTC